This T cell receptor (beta chain) was found in a study of human T cells and chemical hapten exposure. For the study at large: A roughly 2 cm by roughly 2 cm inner upper arm patch received 2% DPC for sensitization.

TCRdb called the RACE reads again in MiXCR, with one record for every CDR3 protein. The sample yields 350,000 to 400,000 distinct CDR3 sequences, about 6.3% seen once. The CDR3 has 13 residues. In germline, CDR1 is SGHTA, CDR2 FQGNSA. In this sample, this clonotype turned up many times. Its antigen is not identified. A junction end diverges from the germline sequence, so it may reflect a read error. Time point given: patch test 2, 6 weeks after DPC sensitization. As to treatment: therapeutic diphenylcyclopropenone sensitization with weekly scalp DPC. Whole-study results and caveats: Compared to controls, expanded TCRs made significantly more large clusters of similar CDR3s. Once DPC sensitization occurred, TCRs above 1 in 1000 frequency showed no change.

V usage is TRBV7-2 and J usage is TRBJ2-7; 9 bases agree with TRBD2. This TCR derives from a young woman with alopecia areata. Some clones in this sample may be carry-over from other donors' samples. This sample comprised whole blood, obtained in connection with sensitization to the hapten diphenylcyclopropenone (DPC). The CDR3 here is CASSLVRAGGPGF. CDR3 nucleotides: TGTGCCAGCAGCTTAGTCCGAGCGGGGGGCCCCGGGTTC. The full variable domain, in which reference TRBV7-2 and TRBJ2-7 provide the parts outside the CDR3, is GAGVSQSPSNKVTEKGKDVELRCDPISGHTALYWYRQSLGQGLEFLIYFQGNSAPDKSGLPSDRFSAERTGGSVSTLTIQRTQQEDSAVYLCASSLVRAGGPGFGPGTRLTVT.